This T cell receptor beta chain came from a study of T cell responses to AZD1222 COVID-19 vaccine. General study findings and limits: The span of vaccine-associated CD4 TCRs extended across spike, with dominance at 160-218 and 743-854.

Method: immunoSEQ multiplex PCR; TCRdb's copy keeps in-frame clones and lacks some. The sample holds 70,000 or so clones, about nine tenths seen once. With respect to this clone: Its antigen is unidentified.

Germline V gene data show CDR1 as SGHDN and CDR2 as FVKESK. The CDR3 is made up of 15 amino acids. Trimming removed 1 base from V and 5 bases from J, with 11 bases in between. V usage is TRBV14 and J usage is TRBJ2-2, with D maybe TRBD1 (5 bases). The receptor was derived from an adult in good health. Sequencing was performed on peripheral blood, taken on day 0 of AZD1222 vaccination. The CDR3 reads CASSQGQGRTGELFF. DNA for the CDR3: TGTGCCAGCAGCCAAGGGCAGGGCCGGACCGGGGAGCTGTTTTTT.